The clone carrying this T cell receptor beta chain was seen at least ten times. The data belong to a study of early T cells in non-severe SARS-CoV-2 infection. V was shortened by 5 bases and J by 4 bases, with 8 bases between the two germline ends. The CDR3 totals 12 residues. Germline V lookup: CDR1 MNHEY, CDR2 SVGAGI. MiXCR, run by TCRdb on the 5' RACE reads, gives a single entry per CDR3 protein. The sample yields tens of thousands of distinct CDR3 sequences, roughly 5.6% seen once. This chain links TRBV6-5 with TRBJ1-1; no definite D call. Source: whole blood, taken at baseline. This receptor was identified in an adult who was a healthcare worker with PCR-confirmed SARS-CoV-2 infection or an uninfected control (not recorded which). CDR3 bases: TGTGCCAGCAGTATGTGGGGCACTGAAGCTTTCTTT. Its protein is CASSMWGTEAFF.